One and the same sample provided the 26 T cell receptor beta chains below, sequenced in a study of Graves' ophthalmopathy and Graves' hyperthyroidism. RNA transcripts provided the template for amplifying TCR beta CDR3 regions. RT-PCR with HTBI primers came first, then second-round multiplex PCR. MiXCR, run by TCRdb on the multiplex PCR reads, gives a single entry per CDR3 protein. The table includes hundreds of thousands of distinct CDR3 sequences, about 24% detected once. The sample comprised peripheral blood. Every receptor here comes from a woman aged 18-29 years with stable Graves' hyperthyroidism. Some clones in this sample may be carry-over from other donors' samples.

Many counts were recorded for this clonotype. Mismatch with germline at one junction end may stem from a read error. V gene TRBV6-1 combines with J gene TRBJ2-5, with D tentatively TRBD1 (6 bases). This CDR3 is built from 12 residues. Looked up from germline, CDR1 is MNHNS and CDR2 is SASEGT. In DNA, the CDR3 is TGTGCCAGCAGTGAAGCGCCGGTAGGACAGAACTTC. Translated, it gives CASSEAPVGQNF.

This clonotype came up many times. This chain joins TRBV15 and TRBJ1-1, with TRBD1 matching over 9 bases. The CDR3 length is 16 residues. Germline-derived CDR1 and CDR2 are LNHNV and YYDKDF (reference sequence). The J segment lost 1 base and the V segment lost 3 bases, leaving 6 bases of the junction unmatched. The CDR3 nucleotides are TGTGCCACCAGCAGGGAATGGACAGGGGCGAACACTGAAGCTTTCTTT. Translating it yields CATSREWTGANTEAFF.

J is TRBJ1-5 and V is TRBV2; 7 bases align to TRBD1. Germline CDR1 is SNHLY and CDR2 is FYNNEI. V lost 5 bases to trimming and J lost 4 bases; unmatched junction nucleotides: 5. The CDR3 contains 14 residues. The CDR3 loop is CASSRQGQNQPQHF. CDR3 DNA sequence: TGTGCCAGCAGTCGACAGGGACAGAATCAGCCCCAGCATTTT. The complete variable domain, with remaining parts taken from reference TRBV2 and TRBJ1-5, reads EPEVTQTPSHQVTQMGQEVILRCVPISNHLYFYWYRQILGQKVEFLVSFYNNEISEKSEIFDDQFSVERPDGSNFTLKIRSTKLEDSAMYFCASSRQGQNQPQHFGDGTRLSIL.

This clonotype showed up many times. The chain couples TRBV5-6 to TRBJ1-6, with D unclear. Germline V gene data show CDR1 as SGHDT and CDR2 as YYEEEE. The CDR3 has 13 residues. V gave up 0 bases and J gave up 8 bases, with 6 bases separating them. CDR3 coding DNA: TGTGCCAGCAGCTTGGCCATCGATTCACCCCTCCACTTT. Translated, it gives CASSLAIDSPLHF.

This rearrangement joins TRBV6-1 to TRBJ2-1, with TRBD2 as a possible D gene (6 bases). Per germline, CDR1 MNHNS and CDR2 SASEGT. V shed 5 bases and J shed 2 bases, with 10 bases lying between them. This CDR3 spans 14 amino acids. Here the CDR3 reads CASSPGGTYNEQFF. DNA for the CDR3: TGTGCCAGCAGTCCCGGGGGTACCTACAATGAGCAGTTCTTC.

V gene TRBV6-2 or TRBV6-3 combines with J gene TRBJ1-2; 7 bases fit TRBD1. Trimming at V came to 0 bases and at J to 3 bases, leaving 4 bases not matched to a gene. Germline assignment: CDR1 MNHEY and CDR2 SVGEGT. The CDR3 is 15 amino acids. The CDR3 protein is CASSYSSTGHYGYTF. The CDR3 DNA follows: TGTGCCAGCAGTTACTCCTCGACAGGGCACTATGGCTACACCTTC.

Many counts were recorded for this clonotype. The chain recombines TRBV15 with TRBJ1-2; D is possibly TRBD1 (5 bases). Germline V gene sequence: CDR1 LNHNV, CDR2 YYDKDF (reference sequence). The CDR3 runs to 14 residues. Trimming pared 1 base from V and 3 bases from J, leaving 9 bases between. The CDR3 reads CATSRGGAYYGYTF. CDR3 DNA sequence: TGTGCCACCAGCAGAGGGGGCGCCTACTATGGCTACACCTTC.

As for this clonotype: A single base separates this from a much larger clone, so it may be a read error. The CDR3 region has the DNA TGTGGCTGGAGTGTTCAGGGGAGCAAAAACATTCAGTACTTC. This encodes CGWSVQGSKNIQYF. The V gene is TRBV30, the J gene TRBJ2-4, with a possible D match to TRBD1 (6 bases). The CDR3 totals 14 residues. Germline V gene sequence: CDR1 GTSNPN, CDR2 SVGIG (reference sequence).

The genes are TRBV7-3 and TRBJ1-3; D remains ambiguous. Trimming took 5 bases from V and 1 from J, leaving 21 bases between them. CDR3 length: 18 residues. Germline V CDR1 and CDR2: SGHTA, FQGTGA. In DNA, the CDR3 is TGTGCCAGCAGCGCCCAGCCCCCGGGCCGGACGTCTGGAAACACCATATATTTT. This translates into CASSAQPPGRTSGNTIYF.

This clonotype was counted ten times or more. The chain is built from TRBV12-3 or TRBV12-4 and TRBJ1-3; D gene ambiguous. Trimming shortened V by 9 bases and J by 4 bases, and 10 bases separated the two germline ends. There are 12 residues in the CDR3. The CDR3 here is CASRRLGNTIYF. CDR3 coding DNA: TGTGCCAGTCGCCGACTGGGAAACACCATATATTTT.

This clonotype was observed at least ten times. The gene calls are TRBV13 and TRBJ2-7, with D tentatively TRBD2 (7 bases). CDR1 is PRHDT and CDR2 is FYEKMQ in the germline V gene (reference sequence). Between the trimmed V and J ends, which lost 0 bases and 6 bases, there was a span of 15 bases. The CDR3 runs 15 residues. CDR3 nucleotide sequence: TGTGCCAGCAGCTTAGGCGGGGGAGGGGGTGTCGAGCAGTACTTC. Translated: CASSLGGGGGVEQYF.

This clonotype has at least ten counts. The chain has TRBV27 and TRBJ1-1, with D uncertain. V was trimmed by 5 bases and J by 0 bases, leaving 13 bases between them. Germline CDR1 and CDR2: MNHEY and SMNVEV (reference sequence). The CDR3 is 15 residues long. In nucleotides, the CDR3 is TGTGCCAGCAGTCCCGAGGCTTTCGTGAACACTGAAGCTTTCTTT. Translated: CASSPEAFVNTEAFF.

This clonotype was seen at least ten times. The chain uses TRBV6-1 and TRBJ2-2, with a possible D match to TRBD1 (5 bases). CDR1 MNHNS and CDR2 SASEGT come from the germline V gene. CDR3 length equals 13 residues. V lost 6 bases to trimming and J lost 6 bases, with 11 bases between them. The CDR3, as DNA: TGTGCCAGCAGGAGCAGGGTATCCGGGGAGCTGTTTTTT. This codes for CASRSRVSGELFF.

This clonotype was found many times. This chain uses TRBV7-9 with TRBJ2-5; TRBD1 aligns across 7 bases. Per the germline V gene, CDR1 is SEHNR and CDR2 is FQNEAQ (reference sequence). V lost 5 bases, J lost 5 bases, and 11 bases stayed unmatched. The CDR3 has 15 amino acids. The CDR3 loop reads CASSPTGRTGETQYF. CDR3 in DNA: TGTGCCAGCAGCCCGACAGGGAGAACGGGGGAGACCCAGTACTTC. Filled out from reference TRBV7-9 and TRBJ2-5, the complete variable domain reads DTGVSQNPRHKITKRGQNVTFRCDPISEHNRLYWYRQTLGQGPEFLTYFQNEAQLEKSRLLSDRFSAERPKGSFSTLEIQRTEQGDSAMYLCASSPTGRTGETQYFGPGTRLLVL.

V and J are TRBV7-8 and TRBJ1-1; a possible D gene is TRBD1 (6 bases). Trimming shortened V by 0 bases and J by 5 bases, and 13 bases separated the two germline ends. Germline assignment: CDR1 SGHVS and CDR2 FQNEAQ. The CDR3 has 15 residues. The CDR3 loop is CASSLAEAGATEAFF. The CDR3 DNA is TGTGCCAGCAGCTTAGCGGAGGCGGGGGCTACTGAAGCTTTCTTT.

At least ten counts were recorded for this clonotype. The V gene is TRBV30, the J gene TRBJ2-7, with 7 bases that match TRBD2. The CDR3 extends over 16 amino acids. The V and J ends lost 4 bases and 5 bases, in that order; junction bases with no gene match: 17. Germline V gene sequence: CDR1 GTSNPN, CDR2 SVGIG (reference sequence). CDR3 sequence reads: CAWTKMRQGGIDEQYF. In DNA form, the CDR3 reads TGTGCCTGGACTAAAATGCGGCAGGGAGGGATCGACGAGCAGTACTTC.

The CDR3 loop reads CASSLRGLEQYF. DNA of the CDR3: TGTGCCAGCAGTTTGAGGGGGCTCGAGCAGTACTTC. The rearrangement uses TRBV12-3 or TRBV12-4 and TRBJ2-7, with 7 nucleotides matching TRBD1. Trimming removed 3 bases from V and 6 bases from J; junction bases left unmatched: 2. This CDR3 is built from 12 residues.

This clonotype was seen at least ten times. The CDR3 loop reads CASRQGGNYEQYF. The CDR3 nucleotides read TGTGCCAGCCGACAGGGAGGAAACTACGAGCAGTACTTC. This chain uses TRBV6-2 or TRBV6-3 with TRBJ2-7; D perhaps matches TRBD1 (7 bases). The CDR3 is made up of 13 amino acids. V was trimmed by 8 bases and J by 3 bases, leaving 14 bases between them. Germline values: CDR1 MNHEY, CDR2 SVGEGT.

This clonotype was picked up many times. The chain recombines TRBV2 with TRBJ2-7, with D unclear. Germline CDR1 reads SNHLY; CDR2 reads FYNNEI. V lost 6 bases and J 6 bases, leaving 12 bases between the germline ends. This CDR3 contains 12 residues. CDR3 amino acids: CASRSWVSEQYF. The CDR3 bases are TGTGCCAGCAGGAGTTGGGTCTCCGAGCAGTACTTC.

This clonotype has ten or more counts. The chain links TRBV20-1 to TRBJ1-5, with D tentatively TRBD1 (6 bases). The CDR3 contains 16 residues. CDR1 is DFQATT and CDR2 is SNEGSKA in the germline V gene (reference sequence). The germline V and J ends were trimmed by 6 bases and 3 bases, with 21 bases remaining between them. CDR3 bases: TGCAGTGCCACCAGACCAGGGGACATCTTCAATCAGCCCCAGCATTTT. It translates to CSATRPGDIFNQPQHF.

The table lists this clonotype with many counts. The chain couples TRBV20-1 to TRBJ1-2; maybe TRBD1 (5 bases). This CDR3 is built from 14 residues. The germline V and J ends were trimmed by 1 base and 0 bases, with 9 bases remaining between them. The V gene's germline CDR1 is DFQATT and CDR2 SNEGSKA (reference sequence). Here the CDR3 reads CSARGGSPNYGYTF. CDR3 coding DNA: TGCAGTGCTAGAGGGGGCAGCCCTAACTATGGCTACACCTTC.

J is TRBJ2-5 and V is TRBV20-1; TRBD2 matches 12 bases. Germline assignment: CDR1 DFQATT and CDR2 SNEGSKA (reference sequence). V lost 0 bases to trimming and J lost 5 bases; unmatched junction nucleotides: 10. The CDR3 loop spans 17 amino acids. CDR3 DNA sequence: TGCAGTGCTAGAGATTATGCTAGCGGGAGGGCCCAGGAGACCCAGTACTTC. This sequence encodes CSARDYASGRAQETQYF.

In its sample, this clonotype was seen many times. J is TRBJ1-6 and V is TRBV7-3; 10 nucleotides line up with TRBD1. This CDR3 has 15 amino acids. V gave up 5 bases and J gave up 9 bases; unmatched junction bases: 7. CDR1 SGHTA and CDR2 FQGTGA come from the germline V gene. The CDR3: CASSPGTGARSPLHF. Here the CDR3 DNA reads TGTGCCAGCAGCCCCGGGACAGGGGCACGTTCACCCCTCCACTTT.

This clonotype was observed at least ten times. CDR3 loop: CASSFDKLYEQYF. CDR3 coding DNA: TGTGCCAGCAGTTTTGACAAACTCTACGAGCAGTACTTC. The chain uses TRBV27 and TRBJ2-7; D is uncertain. The CDR3 sequence is 13 residues long. The germline V gene has CDR1 MNHEY and CDR2 SMNVEV (reference sequence). V was pared by 3 bases and J by 3 bases, with 9 bases between.

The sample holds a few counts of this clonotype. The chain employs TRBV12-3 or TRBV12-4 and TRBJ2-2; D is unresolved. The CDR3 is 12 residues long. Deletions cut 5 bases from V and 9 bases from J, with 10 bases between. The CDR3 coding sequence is TGTGCCAGCAGTACAGACGTCCGGGAGCTGTTTTTT. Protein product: CASSTDVRELFF.

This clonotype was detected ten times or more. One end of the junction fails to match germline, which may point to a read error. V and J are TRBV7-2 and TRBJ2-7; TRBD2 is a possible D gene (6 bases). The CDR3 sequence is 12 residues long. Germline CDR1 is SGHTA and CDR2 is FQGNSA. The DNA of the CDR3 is TGTGCCAGCAGCTTAGCGGCTAGCGCCATGTCATTC. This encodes CASSLAASAMSF.